This T cell receptor beta chain was sequenced for a study of cytomegalovirus exposure and HLA in healthy donors. Study observations and caveats: First-cohort TCR clusters tended to co-occur in the 90 to 150 validation repertoires, a later analysis found.

Germline assignment: CDR1 WNHNN and CDR2 SYGVQD (reference sequence). Deletions cut 3 bases from V and 4 bases from J, with 13 bases between. CDR3 length: 15 residues. Measured with immunoSEQ multiplex PCR; TCRdb has only the in-frame clones, and not every one. The table lists 200,000 to 250,000 clones, 88% of them singletons. Regarding this clone: Its antigen is not known.

The sequenced sample consisted of PBMCs. The V gene is TRBV10-1, the J gene TRBJ1-3; no firm D call. The sequence derives from a woman in her late teens or twenties in good health and CMV-seronegative. Here the CDR3 DNA reads TGCGCCAGCAGTGATGGAGAGGGTAAAGGAAACACCATATATTTT. As protein: CASSDGEGKGNTIYF.